This is a list of T cell receptor beta chains from one sample in a study of blood T cell repertoires in COVID-19. TCRdb's copy holds only in-frame clones and misses some; the assay was immunoSEQ multiplex PCR. The table records fewer than 300,000 clones, approximately 81% of them present only once. Sequencing was performed on peripheral blood. These receptors came from a young woman with acute or convalescent COVID-19. Both conserved end residues are part of each CDR3. D genes are given only for firm matches. Size is stated for part of the rows, as once, few or many counts, or as a class when the clone is expanded.

d_gene,j_gene,v_gene,abundance,CDR3aa,CDR3nt
TRBD1,TRBJ1-1,TRBV5-1,once,CASSLVGGQGNTEAFF,TGCGCCAGCAGCCTGGTGGGTGGACAGGGGAACACTGAAGCTTTCTTT
.,TRBJ2-1,TRBV7-2,.,CASSLVRSGPYNEQFF,TGTGCCAGCAGCTTGGTCCGCAGCGGTCCCTACAATGAGCAGTTCTTC
.,TRBJ1-2,TRBV6-2/TRBV6-3,.,CASSGDTDYGYTF,TGTGCCAGCAGTGGGGACACCGACTATGGCTACACCTTC
TRBD2,TRBJ2-5,TRBV28,.,CASSYPGLAEQETQYF,TGTGCCAGCAGTTACCCGGGACTAGCGGAACAAGAGACCCAGTACTTC
.,TRBJ2-1,TRBV28,.,CASSLHLGLSSYNEQFF,TGTGCCAGCAGTTTACATTTGGGCCTTAGCTCCTACAATGAGCAGTTCTTC
TRBD2,TRBJ2-1,TRBV2,.,CASSDVRLAGTIGEQFF,TGTGCCAGCAGTGACGTGAGACTAGCGGGAACGATTGGGGAGCAGTTCTTC
.,TRBJ2-7,TRBV12-3/TRBV12-4,.,CASSLMYYEQYF,TGTGCCAGCAGTTTAATGTACTACGAGCAGTACTTC
.,TRBJ2-7,TRBV4-3,.,CASSQDRLGYEQYF,TGCGCCAGCAGCCAAGACCGACTCGGCTACGAGCAGTACTTC
TRBD1,TRBJ1-5,TRBV5-5,.,CASSGQEAGQPQHF,TGTGCCAGCAGCGGACAGGAGGCCGGTCAGCCCCAGCATTTT
TRBD1,TRBJ1-6,TRBV6-2/TRBV6-3,.,CASSWPGQGINSPLHF,TGTGCCAGCAGTTGGCCGGGACAGGGGATCAATTCACCCCTCCACTTT
.,TRBJ1-6,TRBV11-2,.,CASSPAGANSPLHF,TGTGCCAGCAGCCCCGCAGGGGCCAATTCACCCCTCCACTTT
TRBD1,TRBJ1-2,TRBV28,.,CASNNRGNGYTF,TGTGCCAGCAACAACAGGGGTAATGGCTACACCTTC
TRBD1,TRBJ1-2,TRBV6-2/TRBV6-3,once,CASSRQGAQGYGYTF,TGTGCCAGCAGCCGACAGGGCGCCCAAGGCTATGGCTACACCTTC
TRBD1,TRBJ1-2,TRBV25-1,.,CASSPTGVNGYTF,TGTGCCAGCAGTCCGACAGGGGTAAATGGCTACACCTTC
TRBD2,TRBJ2-7,TRBV28,few,CASSHGASGSYEQYF,TGTGCCAGCAGCCACGGGGCTAGCGGGAGCTACGAGCAGTACTTC
TRBD1,TRBJ1-5,TRBV6-2/TRBV6-3,.,CASSYVPGQGNSRPQHF,TGTGCCAGCAGTTACGTCCCGGGACAGGGAAACTCTCGGCCCCAGCATTTT
TRBD1,TRBJ1-1,TRBV11-2,.,CASSSQGGGTEAFF,TGTGCCAGCAGCTCCCAGGGGGGTGGCACTGAAGCTTTCTTT
TRBD1,TRBJ1-2,TRBV27,.,CASRETGQPNYGYTF,TGTGCCAGCAGGGAGACGGGACAGCCTAACTATGGCTACACCTTC
.,TRBJ2-7,TRBV6-5,few,CASSYSAGGSYEQYF,TGTGCCAGCAGTTACTCAGCAGGAGGCTCCTACGAGCAGTACTTC
TRBD1,TRBJ1-5,TRBV6-1,.,CASSEIGGGNQPQHF,TGTGCCAGCAGTGAAATAGGGGGCGGAAATCAGCCCCAGCATTTT
TRBD2,TRBJ2-3,TRBV7-6,.,CASSSRGGQSNTDTQYF,TGTGCCAGCAGCTCTCGGGGGGGACAAAGTAACACAGATACGCAGTATTTT
.,TRBJ2-1,TRBV9,.,CASSVGGDPTWQFF,TGTGCCAGCAGCGTAGGGGGGGATCCCACATGGCAGTTCTTC
.,TRBJ2-6,TRBV9,.,CASSVGVISGANVLTF,TGTGCCAGCAGCGTAGGCGTTATCTCTGGGGCCAACGTCCTGACTTTC
.,TRBJ1-5,TRBV4-1,.,CASSQEGRADQPQHF,TGCGCCAGCAGCCAAGAAGGCAGGGCGGATCAGCCCCAGCATTTT
TRBD1,TRBJ1-1,TRBV6-2/TRBV6-3,once,CASSSGQGYTEAFF,TGTGCCAGCAGCTCGGGACAGGGATACACTGAAGCTTTCTTT
.,TRBJ2-7,TRBV6-2/TRBV6-3,.,CASSPIRFPSYEQYF,TGTGCCAGCAGCCCCATTCGGTTCCCCTCCTACGAGCAGTACTTC
TRBD2,TRBJ2-2,TRBV29-1,.,CSVRSFDLAGLPNTGELFF,TGCAGCGTCCGCTCTTTTGATCTAGCGGGGTTACCGAACACCGGGGAGCTGTTTTTT
.,TRBJ1-5,TRBV12-2,few,CARGIQTDGAAGNQPQHF,TGTGCAAGGGGCATCCAAACGGATGGAGCGGCAGGAAATCAGCCCCAGCATTTT
TRBD2,TRBJ2-3,TRBV2,.,CASKAGVSTDTQYF,TGTGCCAGCAAAGCGGGAGTAAGCACAGATACGCAGTATTTT
TRBD2,TRBJ2-1,TRBV2,.,CASKGTSDNNEQFF,TGTGCCAGCAAGGGGACTAGCGATAACAATGAGCAGTTCTTC
TRBD2,TRBJ2-7,TRBV4-3,.,CASSQDRIRRTSSYEQYF,TGCGCCAGCAGCCAAGATAGGATCCGGCGGACTAGTAGCTACGAGCAGTACTTC
.,TRBJ1-1,TRBV7-3,.,CASSSDRNTEAFF,TGTGCCAGCAGCTCCGACAGGAACACTGAAGCTTTCTTT
TRBD2,TRBJ2-1,TRBV19,.,CASSMLAGESEQFF,TGTGCCAGTAGTATGTTAGCGGGAGAGAGTGAGCAGTTCTTC
.,TRBJ2-7,TRBV3-1/TRBV3-2,.,CASSQDLGQGTYEQYF,TGTGCCAGCAGCCAAGATTTAGGGCAGGGGACCTACGAGCAGTACTTC
.,TRBJ1-3,TRBV27,.,CASSTGGSGNTIYF,TGTGCCAGCAGTACGGGGGGTTCTGGAAACACCATATATTTT
.,TRBJ2-2,TRBV7-9,.,CASSPGQGELFF,TGTGCCAGCAGCCCCGGACAGGGGGAGCTGTTTTTT
.,TRBJ1-3,TRBV5-5,.,CASSLANFGNTIYF,TGTGCCAGCAGCTTGGCCAATTTTGGAAACACCATATATTTT
TRBD1,TRBJ1-2,TRBV6-1,.,CASSEPDRAGGYTF,TGTGCCAGCAGTGAGCCGGACAGGGCGGGGGGCTACACCTTC
.,TRBJ1-1,TRBV28,.,CASSLGQNTEAFF,TGTGCCAGCAGCCTAGGACAGAACACTGAAGCTTTCTTT
TRBD2,TRBJ2-1,TRBV10-3,.,CAISEAGGGGNEQFF,TGTGCCATCAGTGAGGCGGGGGGAGGGGGGAATGAGCAGTTCTTC
.,TRBJ1-6,TRBV14,.,CASSTRDIGYSPLHF,TGTGCCAGCAGCACCCGGGACATCGGGTATTCACCCCTCCACTTT
TRBD1,TRBJ1-6,TRBV6-2/TRBV6-3,.,CASSSTGGVSPLHF,TGTGCCAGCAGTTCGACAGGGGGCGTTTCACCCCTCCACTTT
.,TRBJ2-7,TRBV19,.,CASRATGLSYEQYF,TGTGCCAGTAGGGCGACAGGTCTCTCCTACGAGCAGTACTTC
.,TRBJ2-7,TRBV20-1,.,CSASQQSYEQYF,TGCAGTGCTAGTCAACAATCCTACGAGCAGTACTTC
TRBD1,TRBJ1-4,TRBV6-1,.,CATLTGGREKLFF,TGTGCCACACTGACAGGGGGCCGAGAAAAACTGTTTTTT
TRBD1,TRBJ2-7,TRBV6-5,many,CASSSGQGLSYEQYF,TGTGCCAGCAGTTCCGGACAGGGGCTCTCCTACGAGCAGTACTTC
TRBD1,TRBJ2-5,TRBV6-1,.,CASSGRQGHGVMGETQYF,TGTGCCAGCAGTGGACGACAGGGTCATGGCGTAATGGGAGAGACCCAGTACTTC
TRBD1,TRBJ2-7,TRBV29-1,few,CSVVPGTGVSEQYF,TGCAGCGTTGTGCCCGGGACAGGGGTGTCCGAGCAGTACTTC
TRBD2,TRBJ2-7,TRBV27,few,CASSLSGSPYEQYF,TGTGCCAGCAGTCTCAGCGGGAGCCCCTACGAGCAGTACTTC
.,TRBJ1-2,TRBV11-2,.,CASSLPGRAFTF,TGTGCCAGCAGCTTACCGGGCAGGGCATTCACCTTC
.,TRBJ2-3,TRBV7-6,.,CASSLDASADTQYF,TGTGCCAGCAGCTTAGACGCCTCGGCAGATACGCAGTATTTT
TRBD1,TRBJ2-1,TRBV28,.,CASSLSVQGSNNEQFF,TGTGCCAGCAGTTTATCGGTACAGGGGTCTAACAATGAGCAGTTCTTC
.,TRBJ1-5,TRBV28,many,CASSLSPGLGGINQPQHF,TGTGCCAGCAGTTTATCCCCCGGATTGGGGGGAATTAATCAGCCCCAGCATTTT
TRBD1,TRBJ2-7,TRBV24-1,.,CATSDLPGQGVDEQYF,TGTGCCACCAGTGATTTACCGGGACAGGGGGTGGACGAGCAGTACTTC
.,TRBJ2-7,TRBV28,.,CASSFGYEQYF,TGTGCCAGCAGTTTCGGTTACGAGCAGTACTTC